These 15 T cell receptor beta chains came from one sample sequenced in a study of shared clonotypes between healthy human individuals. The protocol was immunoSEQ multiplex PCR, while the TCRdb copy is restricted to in-frame clones and leaves out a portion. The sample consists of over a million clones, about 74% of them appearing once. Sequencing used memory CD4+ T cells sorted from blood. Subset in this sample: CD45RA-negative fraction. The receptors stem from a young man in good health.

At least ten counts were recorded for this clone. V is TRBV28 and J is TRBJ2-3, with 7 positions matching TRBD1. CDR1 and CDR2 (germline): MDHEN, SYDVKM. CDR3 length: 13 amino acids. The junction had 1 base not matched to a gene; V was cut back by 5 bases and J by 2 bases. CDR3 bases: TGTGCCAGCAGTCAGGGGGACACAGATACGCAGTATTTT. Translation gives CASSQGDTDTQYF.

Concerning this clone: A read error may explain this, as a much larger clone is one base away. Other DNA sequences in this sample translate to the same CDR3. The gene calls are TRBV6-1 and TRBJ1-5, with a possible D match to TRBD1 (5 bases). Germline V CDR1 and CDR2: MNHNS, SASEGT. Trimming cost V 5 bases and J 2 bases, with 10 bases left between them. This CDR3 region has 14 residues. CDR3 bases: TGTGCCAGCAGTCGGGACCGTGGCAATCAGCCCCAGCATTTT. Translated: CASSRDRGNQPQHF.

The chain combines TRBV6-6 with TRBJ1-4; D remains unclear. The CDR3 sequence is 13 residues long. Germline V gene lookup returns CDR1 MNHNY and CDR2 SVGAGI (reference sequence). V was shortened by 8 bases and J by 7 bases, with 14 bases between the two germline ends. The CDR3 DNA sequence: TGTGCCAGCGGCCGCTATGGGAGTGAAAAACTGTTTTTT. Amino acid sequence: CASGRYGSEKLFF.

The J gene is TRBJ2-3, the V gene TRBV18; D gene unclear. There are 12 residues in the CDR3. The V gene's germline CDR1 is KGHSH and CDR2 LQKENI. V lost 6 bases, J lost 4 bases, and 8 bases lay in between. The CDR3 sequence: CASSLTADTQYF. CDR3 DNA sequence: TGTGCCAGCTCCCTGACTGCAGATACGCAGTATTTT.

The gene calls are TRBV6-1 and TRBJ1-1; possibly TRBD1 for D (5 bases). The germline CDR1 and CDR2 sequences are MNHNS and SASEGT. The CDR3 length is 19 residues. V was clipped by 0 bases and J by 0 bases, with 20 bases between them. The CDR3 spells CASSEARPQGSGVNTEAFF. DNA of the CDR3: TGTGCCAGCAGTGAAGCGCGGCCCCAGGGATCAGGAGTGAACACTGAAGCTTTCTTT.

The chain combines TRBV5-1 with TRBJ1-5; a weak D match, TRBD1 (5 bases). This CDR3 comprises 14 residues. Germline V lookup: CDR1 SGHRS, CDR2 YFSETQ. Trimming took 0 bases from V and 7 from J, leaving 11 bases between them. The CDR3 here is CASSLGPEGQPQHF. The CDR3 DNA reads TGCGCCAGCAGCTTGGGACCCGAGGGGCAGCCCCAGCATTTT.

The chain couples TRBV10-1 to TRBJ2-1; 9 nucleotides match TRBD1. The CDR3 is made up of 13 amino acids. Germline trimming cut 2 bases from V and 14 bases from J; bases unmatched to any gene: 7. CDR1 is WNHNN and CDR2 is SYGVQD in the germline V gene (reference sequence). Written as DNA, the CDR3 is TGCGCCAGCAGTGAGACAACAGGGGGCGTAGAGTTCTTC. This sequence encodes CASSETTGGVEFF.

V gene TRBV28 combines with J gene TRBJ2-3; 10 positions match TRBD2. Germline V gene data show CDR1 as MDHEN and CDR2 as SYDVKM. V lost 6 bases and J lost 5; bases outside the gene matches: 5. The CDR3 runs 14 residues. CDR3 sequence reads: CASRSGGAKDTQYF. The DNA of the CDR3 is TGTGCCAGCAGGAGCGGGGGGGCCAAAGATACGCAGTATTTT.

The chain uses TRBV6-1 and TRBJ2-3; unclear D gene. This CDR3 is built from 13 residues. Trimming removed 6 bases from V and 6 bases from J, with 13 bases in between. Germline V gene data show CDR1 as MNHNS and CDR2 as SASEGT. CDR3: CASRWPARDTQYF. The CDR3 bases are TGTGCCAGCAGATGGCCCGCTCGCGATACGCAGTATTTT.

Concerning this clone itself: Additional DNA sequences in this sample encode the identical CDR3. The chain carries TRBV4-1 and TRBJ2-7, with 7 nucleotides matching TRBD2. The germline V gene encodes CDR1 MGHRA and CDR2 YSYEKL. The CDR3 covers 14 residues. The ends lost 3 bases at V and 3 bases at J; junction bases unmatched: 5. The chain's CDR3 is CASSQGEGYYEQYF. Here the CDR3 DNA reads TGCGCCAGCAGCCAGGGGGAGGGGTACTACGAGCAGTACTTC.

For this clone: A much larger clone lies one base from this, so it may be a read error. The same CDR3 is also encoded by other DNA sequences in this sample. The chain carries TRBV2 and TRBJ1-1, with 8 bases lining up with TRBD1. This CDR3 spans 14 amino acids. V dropped 6 bases and J dropped 1; count of bases not matched to a gene: 4. Germline CDR1 is SNHLY and CDR2 is FYNNEI. Written as DNA, the CDR3 is TGTGCCAGCAGACCCGGACAGGGGAACACTGAAGCTTTCTTT. Its translation is CASRPGQGNTEAFF. Supplemented by reference TRBV2 and TRBJ1-1, the full variable domain reads EPEVTQTPSHQVTQMGQEVILRCVPISNHLYFYWYRQILGQKVEFLVSFYNNEISEKSEIFDDQFSVERPDGSNFTLKIRSTKLEDSAMYFCASRPGQGNTEAFFGQGTRLTVV.

V usage is TRBV28 and J usage is TRBJ1-2; 10 bases agree with TRBD1. Germline values: CDR1 MDHEN, CDR2 SYDVKM. CDR3 length: 15 residues. V dropped 5 bases and J dropped 5; count of bases not matched to a gene: 8. CDR3 residues: CASSRQGAQSYGYTF. DNA of the CDR3: TGTGCCAGCAGTCGACAGGGGGCGCAGTCATATGGCTACACCTTC.

V usage is TRBV7-2 and J usage is TRBJ2-6, with a possible D match to TRBD1 (6 bases). CDR1 and CDR2 (germline): SGHTA, FQGNSA. Trimming removed 0 bases at V and 0 bases at J, with 12 bases between. This CDR3 has 18 residues. The CDR3 coding sequence is TGTGCCAGCAGCTTAGCGGGGGCAGCTAGCTCTGGGGCCAACGTCCTGACTTTC. Translated, it gives CASSLAGAASSGANVLTF.

There are a few counts of this clone. Other DNA variants within this sample encode the same CDR3. The chain employs TRBV5-1 and TRBJ1-3; a possible D gene is TRBD1 (5 bases). The CDR3 loop spans 14 amino acids. The ends were cut back, 0 bases at V and 2 bases at J, with 6 bases in the middle. Germline values: CDR1 SGHRS, CDR2 YFSETQ. The CDR3 region is CASSLVGAGNTIYF. The DNA of the CDR3 is TGCGCCAGCAGCTTGGTGGGGGCTGGAAACACCATATATTTT.

V gene TRBV6-4 combines with J gene TRBJ2-3; D not resolved. The CDR3 is made up of 15 amino acids. Germline V gene data show CDR1 as MRHNA and CDR2 as SNTAGT. Between the trimmed V and J ends, which lost 0 bases and 3 bases, there was a span of 10 bases. CDR3 in DNA: TGTGCCAGCAGTGACTCGGGCGGCTCTACAGATACGCAGTATTTT. Protein sequence: CASSDSGGSTDTQYF.